This TCR beta chain stems from a study of shared clonotypes between healthy human individuals. The study, taken as a whole, reports: Genetic and exposure-history diversity was limited by the few donors. A handful of donors held about 5% of naive CD4 clonotypes in common. The researchers took only blood, and tissue repertoires probably look different.

In regard to this clone: Its antigen is still unknown.

Clones were read by immunoSEQ multiplex PCR, and TCRdb kept only the in-frame ones, dropping some. The sample carries about 2.5 million clones, approximately 90% recorded once. The germline V gene has CDR1 MDHEN and CDR2 SYDVKM. The length of the CDR3 is 13 residues. After removal of 10 bases from V and 0 bases from J, the junction contained 2 bases not matched to a gene. This receptor was taken from a man aged 18 to 29 in good health. Some clones in this sample may be carry-over from other donors' samples. The specimen was naive CD4+ T cells from PBMCs. The sample's subset: CD45RA+ positively selected. The V and J genes are TRBV28 and TRBJ1-4; the match to TRBD1 covers 7 bases. The CDR3 DNA reads TGTGCCACCGGGACAGCAACTAATGAAAAACTGTTTTTT. Its protein is CATGTATNEKLFF. Looking up the rest from reference TRBV28 and TRBJ1-4 gives the full variable domain: DVKVTQSSRYLVKRTGEKVFLECVQDMDHENMFWYRQDPGLGLRLIYFSYDVKMKEKGDIPEGYSVSREKKERFSLILESASTNQTSMYLCATGTATNEKLFFGSGTQLSVL.